This TCR beta chain was sequenced for a study of cytomegalovirus exposure and HLA in healthy donors. As to this clone: Its antigen is unidentified.

PCR primers comprised 60 Vbeta and 13 Jbeta primers. Only in-frame clones appear in the TCRdb table, and some are missing; sequencing was by immunoSEQ multiplex PCR. This sample has 150,000 to 200,000 clones; about 79% occur once, and the top ten carry approximately 6.3%. Germline V CDR1 and CDR2: MDHEN, SYDVKM. This CDR3 is 14 amino acids long. J was trimmed by 2 bases and V by 6 bases; bases with no gene match: 4. Notes on the study in general: Per a later analysis, roughly 17,000 TCR beta sequences showed association with HLA alleles at 0.05 false discovery rate. Roughly even sequencing depth across donors was the assumption behind the presence/absence analyses. Reportedly, diagnosis of cytomegalovirus status by the classifier showed high specificity and sensitivity. TCR beta sequences reportedly predicted most subjects' HLA-A and HLA-B alleles accurately.

The sample was PBMCs. The receptor's source is a man between 35 and 55 years old in good health and CMV-seropositive. The rearrangement uses TRBV28 and TRBJ2-7; 10 bases align to TRBD2. This chain's CDR3 is CASRTGTSAYEQYF. DNA of the CDR3: TGTGCCAGCAGAACGGGGACTAGCGCCTACGAGCAGTACTTC.